Below are 19 T cell receptor beta chains sequenced from a single sample in a study of T cell repertoires in cytomegalovirus infection. Their specific antigens are unknown. One entry per CDR3 protein, called by TCRdb with MiXCR from the reads. The sample has approximately 770,000 distinct CDR3 sequences; about 28% are singletons. Here the sequenced sample was cultured CD8+ T cells from PBMCs, taken from culture after CMV antigen stimulation. All receptors derive from a human donor in good health (CMV status not recorded). Some clones in this sample may be carry-over from other donors' samples.

This clonotype came up a few times. V usage is TRBV12-3 or TRBV12-4 and J usage is TRBJ2-1, with no clear D. Deletions cut 2 bases from V and 9 bases from J, with 2 bases between. CDR3 length equals 10 residues. CDR3 residues: CASSLIEQFF. The DNA of the CDR3 is TGTGCCAGCAGTTTAATTGAGCAGTTCTTC.

This clonotype appeared a few times. The rearrangement joins TRBV10-3 to TRBJ2-1; D assignment may be TRBD1 or TRBD2 (5 bases each). CDR1 is ENHRY, CDR2 SYGVKD, per germline. The CDR3 runs 18 residues. Between the trimmed V and J ends, which lost 3 bases and 5 bases, there was a span of 23 bases. CDR3 residues: CAISDAYSGTTADNEQFF. The CDR3 DNA follows: TGTGCCATCAGTGACGCCTATTCTGGGACGACCGCCGACAATGAGCAGTTCTTC.

This clonotype turned up a few times. This sequence joins TRBV6-5 and TRBJ2-3; maybe TRBD1 (6 bases). The CDR3 runs to 14 residues. Per germline, CDR1 MNHEY and CDR2 SVGAGI. V lost 5 bases and J lost 0, with 9 bases in between. The CDR3 protein is CASSRQESTDTQYF. In DNA, the CDR3 is TGTGCCAGCAGTCGACAGGAGAGCACAGATACGCAGTATTTT.

This clonotype was seen many times. This chain uses TRBV7-2 with TRBJ1-2, with D possibly TRBD1 on 5 matching bases. This CDR3 spans 14 amino acids. The V and J ends lost 1 base and 6 bases respectively, with 12 bases between them. Germline V gene data show CDR1 as SGHTA and CDR2 as FQGNSA. The CDR3 DNA follows: TGTGCCAGCAGCTTAGGGGGACGGGGGAATGGCTACACCTTC. The encoded protein is CASSLGGRGNGYTF.

This clonotype has ten or more counts. The chain couples TRBV7-6 to TRBJ2-2, with TRBD2 matching over 11 bases. The CDR3 runs to 17 residues. Germline CDR1 is SGHVS and CDR2 is FNYEAQ. V dropped 0 bases and J dropped 0; count of bases not matched to a gene: 0. CDR3: CASSLASGGANTGELFF. The CDR3 nucleotides are TGTGCCAGCAGCTTAGCTAGCGGGGGGGCGAACACCGGGGAGCTGTTTTTT.

The chain carries TRBV29-1 and TRBJ2-5, with D perhaps matching TRBD1 (5 bases). V shed 3 bases and J shed 1 base, with 15 bases lying between them. Germline lookup yields CDR1 SQVTM and CDR2 ANQGSEA. The CDR3 runs 15 residues. The CDR3 reads CSVEGLPVFQETQYF. In DNA, the CDR3 is TGCAGCGTTGAGGGGCTACCAGTGTTCCAAGAGACCCAGTACTTC.

The chain joins TRBV10-3 to TRBJ2-5, with 7 bases matching TRBD1. CDR3 size: 12 residues. Germline CDR1 and CDR2: ENHRY and SYGVKD. V shed 10 bases and J 5 bases; nucleotides not matched to a gene: 7. The CDR3 region has the DNA TGTGCCACGCGACAGGGATGGGAGACCCAGTACTTC. Encoded protein: CATRQGWETQYF.

The V gene is TRBV10-2, the J gene TRBJ2-7; the D gene could be TRBD1 or TRBD2 (7 bases each). CDR3 size: 12 residues. Trimming left V 6 bases short and J 11 bases short, with 17 bases between. In germline, CDR1 is WSHSY, CDR2 SAAADI. CDR3 protein: CASSLGEGAEYF. Here the CDR3 DNA reads TGCGCCAGCAGCTTGGGGGAGGGGGCGGAGTACTTC.

Only a few counts were recorded for this clonotype. This chain connects TRBV7-4 to TRBJ1-1; D is possibly TRBD1 (6 bases). The CDR3 length is 12 residues. Germline CDR1 reads SGHVT; CDR2 reads SQSDAQ. The V end lost 10 bases, the J end lost 4 bases, and 13 bases lay between the germline ends. The CDR3 sequence: CATINRATEAFF. The CDR3 nucleotides read TGTGCCACCATCAACAGGGCCACTGAAGCTTTCTTT.

The chain has TRBV7-8 and TRBJ1-5, with TRBD1 matching 7 bases. V lost 6 bases to trimming and J lost 5 bases; unmatched junction nucleotides: 10. This CDR3 region has 15 residues. Germline CDR1 is SGHVS and CDR2 is FQNEAQ. The CDR3 loop is CASSSKQGWHQPQHF. Here the CDR3 DNA reads TGTGCCAGCAGTTCGAAACAGGGGTGGCATCAGCCCCAGCATTTT. The full variable domain, its missing parts supplied by reference TRBV7-8 and TRBJ1-5, is GAGVSQSPRYKVAKRGQDVALRCDPISGHVSLFWYQQALGQGPEFLTYFQNEAQLDKSGLPSDRFFAERPEGSVSTLKIQRTQQEDSAVYLCASSSKQGWHQPQHFGDGTRLSIL.

The V call is TRBV6-1, the J call TRBJ2-7, with 8 nucleotides matching TRBD1. Germline V CDR1 and CDR2: MNHNS, SASEGT. With 4 bases clipped from V and 3 bases from J, the junction kept 8 bases outside the gene matches. This CDR3 region has 15 residues. The CDR3, as DNA: TGTGCCAGCAGTGTGATGGGACAGGAAAACTACGAGCAGTACTTC. It yields the protein CASSVMGQENYEQYF.

This clonotype was found many times. The chain is built from TRBV19 and TRBJ1-1; D may be TRBD1 (5 bases). Deletions cut 9 bases from V and 1 base from J, with 9 bases between. CDR1 and CDR2 (germline): LNHDA, SQIVND (reference sequence). The CDR3 has 12 residues. CDR3 sequence reads: CASSDRNTEAFF. The CDR3 nucleotides read TGTGCCAGCAGTGACAGGAACACTGAAGCTTTCTTT.

The rearrangement links TRBV27 to TRBJ2-5; D gene unclear. This CDR3 region has 14 residues. V was cut by 2 bases and J by 1 base, with 8 bases left in between. Per germline, CDR1 MNHEY and CDR2 SMNVEV (reference sequence). This CDR3 is CASSLGYLQETQYF. As DNA, the CDR3 is TGTGCCAGCAGTTTAGGCTACCTCCAAGAGACCCAGTACTTC.

This sequence joins TRBV24-1 and TRBJ1-5; D gene uncertain. This CDR3 has 15 residues. Germline V gives CDR1 KGHDR, CDR2 SFDVKD. V dropped 4 bases and J dropped 9 bases, with 18 bases sitting between them. CDR3 region: CATSDPAERTVPQHF. The CDR3 DNA sequence: TGTGCCACCAGTGACCCCGCCGAGCGAACGGTGCCCCAGCATTTT.

About this clonotype itself: Since a much larger clone is just one base distant, this may be a read error. V gene TRBV6-1 combines with J gene TRBJ1-6; the D is unclear. Germline V gives CDR1 MNHNS, CDR2 SASEGT. The germline V and J ends were trimmed by 10 bases and 7 bases, with 17 bases remaining between them. The CDR3 consists of 14 residues. The CDR3: CAIAGHTLNSPLHF. CDR3 DNA sequence: TGTGCCATCGCGGGTCACACGTTGAATTCACCCCTCCACTTT.

J is TRBJ2-1 and V is TRBV18; TRBD2 aligns across 7 bases. Germline loops: CDR1 KGHSH, CDR2 LQKENI. The CDR3 totals 15 residues. V shed 2 bases and J 6 bases; nucleotides not matched to a gene: 7. CDR3 loop: CASSPGGGTGNEQFF. CDR3 nucleotide sequence: TGTGCCAGCTCACCAGGGGGAGGGACTGGCAATGAGCAGTTCTTC.

The rearrangement uses TRBV7-4 and TRBJ2-3; 12 bases map to TRBD2. This CDR3 is 19 amino acids long. V gave up 6 bases and J gave up 0 bases; unmatched junction bases: 13. Germline V lookup: CDR1 SGHVT, CDR2 SQSDAQ. The CDR3 loop is CASSPTSGGPYASTDTQYF. In nucleotides, the CDR3 is TGTGCCAGCAGTCCTACTAGCGGGGGGCCATACGCTAGCACAGATACGCAGTATTTT.

This chain joins TRBV7-9 and TRBJ2-1, with D unresolved. Germline V gene lookup returns CDR1 SEHNR and CDR2 FQNEAQ (reference sequence). Trimming pared 4 bases from V and 6 bases from J, leaving 13 bases between. CDR3 length: 14 amino acids. CDR3 region: CASSSDKSINEQFF. The CDR3 region has the DNA TGTGCCAGCAGCTCAGACAAGTCCATCAATGAGCAGTTCTTC.

The chain uses TRBV6-6 and TRBJ2-3; D assignment may be TRBD1 or TRBD2 (5 bases each). Per the germline V gene, CDR1 is MNHNY and CDR2 is SVGAGI (reference sequence). V lost 4 bases to trimming and J lost 3 bases, with 14 bases between them. This CDR3 comprises 15 residues. In DNA form, the CDR3 reads TGTGCCAGCAGTTCCCGGGGCGAGAAGACAGATACGCAGTATTTT. As protein: CASSSRGEKTDTQYF.